Listed here are 7 T cell receptor beta chains from one sample, sequenced in a study of identical twins. TCRdb re-called the 5' RACE reads with MiXCR, one entry per CDR3 protein. The repertoire consists of 1.5 million to 2 million distinct CDR3 sequences, with around 29% occurring once and the leading ten covering roughly 0.3%. The sequencing sample was made of cord blood. These receptors originate from a newborn girl in good health.

Comments on this clonotype: This may be a read error, as it is one base from a much larger clone. This rearrangement joins TRBV2 to TRBJ1-6; TRBD1 is a possible D gene (5 bases). The CDR3 extends over 13 amino acids. Trimming cost V 1 base and J 8 bases, with 6 bases left between them. CDR1 and CDR2 from the germline V gene are SNHLY and FYNNEI. This CDR3 reads CASSEGGDSPLHF. As DNA, the CDR3 is TGTGCCAGCAGTGAAGGGGGGGATTCACCCCTCCACTTT. The whole variable domain, remainder taken from reference TRBV2 and TRBJ1-6, is EPEVTQTPSHQVTQMGQEVILRCVPISNHLYFYWYRQILGQKVEFLVSFYNNEISEKSEIFDDQFSVERPDGSNFTLKIRSTKLEDSAMYFCASSEGGDSPLHFGNGTRLTVT.

This clonotype was picked up a small number of times. This sequence joins TRBV7-2 and TRBJ2-7; 8 positions agree with TRBD2. This CDR3 contains 15 residues. V lost 6 bases to trimming and J lost 4 bases; unmatched junction nucleotides: 11. Per the germline V gene, CDR1 is SGHTA and CDR2 is FQGNSA. CDR3 in amino acids: CASSFRAGAVYEQYF. Here the CDR3 DNA reads TGTGCCAGCAGTTTCCGAGCGGGAGCCGTATACGAGCAGTACTTC.

The rearrangement uses TRBV15 and TRBJ1-5; TRBD1 might be the D (6 bases). This CDR3 has 13 amino acids. CDR1 LNHNV and CDR2 YYDKDF come from the germline V gene (reference sequence). V was cut by 6 bases and J by 7 bases, with 13 bases left in between. The CDR3 loop is CATRTGYGQPQHF. CDR3 DNA sequence: TGTGCCACCAGGACAGGATATGGGCAGCCCCAGCATTTT.

The chain couples TRBV28 to TRBJ2-5; 8 positions match TRBD2. The J call is in doubt because the DNA end fits TRBJ2-7 better. Germline V gives CDR1 MDHEN, CDR2 SYDVKM. This CDR3 has 15 residues. This CDR3 reads CASRLGREVSYEQYF. The CDR3, as DNA: TGTGCCAGCAGGTTAGGGCGGGAGGTTAGTTACGAGCAGTACTTC.

This clonotype was counted many times. V is TRBV7-9 and J is TRBJ2-7; 8 bases are shared with TRBD2. V shed 4 bases, J shed 3 bases, and the junction held 2 bases outside the gene matches. The CDR3 has 13 amino acids. Germline CDR1 and CDR2: SEHNR and FQNEAQ (reference sequence). The CDR3 spells CASSSSGFYEQYF. CDR3 nucleotide sequence: TGTGCCAGCAGCTCTAGCGGGTTCTACGAGCAGTACTTC.

A few counts support this clonotype. V and J are TRBV9 and TRBJ2-3, with D tentatively TRBD1 (6 bases). CDR3 size: 15 residues. CDR1 is SGDLS and CDR2 is YYNGEE in the germline V gene. Trimming removed 0 bases at V and 0 bases at J, with 8 bases between. The CDR3 coding sequence is TGTGCCAGCAGCGTAGTGCAGGGGAGCACAGATACGCAGTATTTT. Its protein product is CASSVVQGSTDTQYF.

The chain couples TRBV20-1 to TRBJ2-1, with D perhaps TRBD2 (6 bases). The CDR3 length is 15 residues. Germline CDR1 is DFQATT and CDR2 is SNEGSKA (reference sequence). CDR3 residues: CSPTRASAIYNEQFF. CDR3 DNA: TGCAGCCCTACGCGGGCTAGCGCAATCTACAATGAGCAGTTCTTC.